The 21 T cell receptor beta chains below were found in one sample sequenced in a study of T cells in localized non-small cell lung cancer. Method: immunoSEQ multiplex PCR; TCRdb's copy keeps in-frame clones and lacks some. The repertoire holds roughly 16,000 clones, with around 83% as singletons. The specimen was peripheral blood, collected before any cancer treatment. These receptor sequences come from a male donor older than 55 with stage III lung adenocarcinoma.

This clone has just a few counts. V gene TRBV10-1 combines with J gene TRBJ1-1, with 7 bases aligning to TRBD1. The CDR3 is 14 residues long. Losses at the gene ends were 3 bases for V and 8 bases for J; bases not matched to a gene: 9. Germline lookup yields CDR1 WNHNN and CDR2 SYGVQD (reference sequence). For the CDR3, the DNA is TGCGCCAGCAGTGATGCCAGGGGGATTGGCGAAGCTTTCTTT. Translated: CASSDARGIGEAFF.

As DNA, the CDR3 is TGTGCCAGCAGAATAGGGGGGAGCAATCAGCCCCAGCATTTT. Amino acids: CASRIGGSNQPQHF. The rearrangement joins TRBV28 to TRBJ1-5, with D perhaps TRBD1 (6 bases). CDR1 is MDHEN, CDR2 SYDVKM, per germline. CDR3 length: 14 residues. V was pared by 6 bases and J by 1 base, with 10 bases between.

The V call is TRBV27, the J call TRBJ1-6; no definite D call. Trimming shortened V by 3 bases and J by 10 bases, and 10 bases separated the two germline ends. The CDR3 consists of 13 residues. Germline lookup yields CDR1 MNHEY and CDR2 SMNVEV (reference sequence). CDR3 in amino acids: CASSLSTTSPLHF. The CDR3 DNA is TGTGCCAGCAGTTTGAGTACAACCTCACCCCTCCACTTT.

The CDR3 protein is CASQGILEETQYF. The CDR3 coding sequence is TGTGCCAGCCAGGGGATTCTGGAAGAGACCCAGTACTTC. This chain joins TRBV7-8 and TRBJ2-5; perhaps TRBD1 as D (6 bases). CDR3 length: 13 amino acids. Trimming stripped 8 bases from V and 3 bases from J, with 13 bases between. Germline CDR1 and CDR2: SGHVS and FQNEAQ.

The CDR3 loop reads CSARESSYNSPLHF. DNA for the CDR3: TGCAGCGCGAGGGAGAGCTCCTATAATTCACCCCTCCACTTT. V and J are TRBV29-1 and TRBJ1-6; unclear D gene. Trimming took off 7 bases at V and 0 bases at J, with 10 bases between the two ends. CDR3 length equals 14 residues. Germline V gives CDR1 SQVTM, CDR2 ANQGSEA.

V usage is TRBV6-5 and J usage is TRBJ2-3, with 7 bases identical to TRBD1. Germline V CDR1 and CDR2: MNHEY, SVGAGI. CDR3 size: 16 residues. V shed 4 bases, J shed 8 bases, and the junction held 15 bases outside the gene matches. The CDR3 spells CASSLVPAPDRATQYF. The CDR3 DNA sequence: TGTGCCAGCAGTTTGGTCCCAGCCCCAGACAGGGCTACGCAGTATTTT.

The chain has TRBV6-5 and TRBJ2-7, with D perhaps matching TRBD2 (5 bases). Germline V CDR1 and CDR2: MNHEY, SVGAGI. The ends were cut back, 5 bases at V and 6 bases at J, with 17 bases in the middle. The CDR3 length is 14 residues. The CDR3 here is CASSDTEGGSEQYF. CDR3 in DNA: TGTGCCAGCAGTGACACAGAGGGCGGAAGCGAGCAGTACTTC.

This sequence joins TRBV2 and TRBJ2-7, with a weak D call TRBD1 (6 bases). The germline V and J ends were trimmed by 6 bases and 0 bases, with 18 bases remaining between them. The germline V gene encodes CDR1 SNHLY and CDR2 FYNNEI. The CDR3 is made up of 16 amino acids. As DNA, the CDR3 is TGTGCCAGCAGATTAGATGCAGGGGCAAGCTCCTACGAGCAGTACTTC. This gives the protein CASRLDAGASSYEQYF. Full variable domain (remainder filled in from reference TRBV2 and TRBJ2-7): EPEVTQTPSHQVTQMGQEVILRCVPISNHLYFYWYRQILGQKVEFLVSFYNNEISEKSEIFDDQFSVERPDGSNFTLKIRSTKLEDSAMYFCASRLDAGASSYEQYFGPGTRLTVT.

This clone was observed a few times. The chain combines TRBV2 with TRBJ2-5; weak D call: TRBD2 (6 bases). The CDR3 sequence is 13 residues long. The V end lost 5 bases, the J end lost 2 bases, and 9 bases lay between the germline ends. CDR1 and CDR2 (germline): SNHLY, FYNNEI. CDR3 loop: CASSKDYQETQYF. CDR3 in DNA: TGTGCCAGCAGTAAGGACTATCAAGAGACCCAGTACTTC.

This chain connects TRBV9 to TRBJ1-6, with 9 bases aligning to TRBD1. V lost 4 bases to trimming and J lost 9 bases; unmatched junction nucleotides: 8. From germline, CDR1 is SGDLS and CDR2 YYNGEE. The CDR3 contains 15 residues. The CDR3 region is CASSPRTGESSPLHF. The CDR3 DNA is TGTGCCAGCAGCCCTCGGACAGGGGAGAGTTCACCCCTCCACTTT. Using reference TRBV9 and TRBJ1-6 for the parts outside the CDR3, the full variable domain is DSGVTQTPKHLITATGQRVTLRCSPRSGDLSVYWYQQSLDQGLQFLIQYYNGEERAKGNILERFSAQQFPDLHSELNLSSLELGDSALYFCASSPRTGESSPLHFGNGTRLTVT.

Written as DNA, the CDR3 is TGTGCCAGCAGCCAAGAGCAGGCGATTGAGCAGTTCTTC. Amino acids: CASSQEQAIEQFF. V usage is TRBV4-2 and J usage is TRBJ2-1; D is uncertain. Trimming removed 0 bases at V and 9 bases at J, with 9 bases between. The CDR3 covers 13 residues. Germline V gives CDR1 LGHNA, CDR2 YNFKEQ.

The J gene is TRBJ2-5, the V gene TRBV10-3; 7 bases align to TRBD1. Unmatched junction bases numbered 0, after V lost 0 bases and J lost 5 bases. CDR3 length: 13 residues. CDR1 is ENHRY and CDR2 is SYGVKD in the germline V gene. The CDR3 is CAISESDRETQYF. For the CDR3, the DNA is TGTGCCATCAGTGAGTCGGACAGGGAGACCCAGTACTTC.

The chain links TRBV21-1 to TRBJ1-5; the table's D gene call, TRBD1, was not cross checked with the DNA. TRBV21-1 is assigned pseudogene status. CDR3 length: 16 amino acids. CDR3 residues: CASSKVTGAPNQPQHF. Here the CDR3 DNA reads TGTGCCAGCAGCAAAGTAACAGGAGCCCCCAATCAGCCCCAGCATTTT.

The chain employs TRBV11-2 and TRBJ2-7, with D hard to call. The CDR3 covers 12 residues. Trimming removed 2 bases at V and 4 bases at J, with 6 bases between. Germline V CDR1 and CDR2: SGHAT, FQNNGV. CDR3: CASSLFGYEQYF. As DNA, the CDR3 is TGTGCCAGCAGCTTATTTGGGTACGAGCAGTACTTC.

This clone has more than one count but fewer than ten. V usage is TRBV20-1 and J usage is TRBJ2-1; no definite D call. The V end was cut by 4 bases, the J end by 5 bases, with 6 bases between. This CDR3 has 11 residues. Germline V CDR1 and CDR2: DFQATT, SNEGSKA (reference sequence). The CDR3 DNA is TGCAGTGCTATACCCCACAATGAGCAGTTCTTC. The encoded protein is CSAIPHNEQFF.

The chain is built from TRBV7-9 and TRBJ2-1; 12 bases line up with TRBD2. J gave up 7 bases and V 5 bases, and 9 bases lay outside the gene matches. The CDR3 spans 16 residues. The germline V gene has CDR1 SEHNR and CDR2 FQNEAQ (reference sequence). The CDR3 sequence is CASSPPGLAGENEQFF. The CDR3 DNA follows: TGTGCCAGCAGCCCCCCGGGACTAGCGGGTGAAAATGAGCAGTTCTTC.

CDR3 in DNA: TGTGCAGCTGGGTCGGCGGGAAACACCATATATTTT. It yields the protein CAAGSAGNTIYF. V usage is TRBV6-1 and J usage is TRBJ1-3; D is uncertain. The CDR3 spans 12 residues. The germline gives CDR1 MNHNS, CDR2 SASEGT.

The chain uses TRBV5-4 and TRBJ2-3; 16 bases agree with TRBD2. In germline, CDR1 is SGHNT, CDR2 YYREEE (reference sequence). CDR3 size: 18 residues. V dropped 4 bases and J dropped 0; count of bases not matched to a gene: 5. CDR3 sequence (DNA): TGTGCCAGCAGCCAGGGACTAGCGGGGGGGAGGAGCACAGATACGCAGTATTTT. Its translation: CASSQGLAGGRSTDTQYF.

This clone was recorded once. This rearrangement joins TRBV19 to TRBJ2-2, with D unresolved. V lost 4 bases, J lost 4 bases, and 10 bases lay in between. Germline lookup yields CDR1 LNHDA and CDR2 SQIVND (reference sequence). The CDR3 is made up of 14 amino acids. The CDR3 loop is CASSRAGGTGELFF. CDR3 bases: TGTGCCAGTAGTAGGGCAGGCGGCACCGGGGAGCTGTTTTTT.

This clone was observed once. The chain has TRBV6-1 and TRBJ2-7; 7 bases fit TRBD1. CDR3 length equals 13 residues. From germline, CDR1 is MNHNS and CDR2 SASEGT. Unmatched junction bases numbered 4, after V lost 4 bases and J lost 4 bases. Here the CDR3 reads CASSAQGKYEQYF. In DNA form, the CDR3 reads TGTGCCAGCAGTGCACAGGGGAAATACGAGCAGTACTTC.

The chain employs TRBV10-3 and TRBJ2-3; D perhaps matches TRBD1 (6 bases). This CDR3 is built from 15 residues. Germline lookup yields CDR1 ENHRY and CDR2 SYGVKD. With 6 bases removed from V and 5 bases from J, the gap between germline ends came to 18 bases. CDR3 nucleotide sequence: TGTGCCATCAGCCCCGGACAGACGGACGGAGATACGCAGTATTTT. The encoded protein is CAISPGQTDGDTQYF.